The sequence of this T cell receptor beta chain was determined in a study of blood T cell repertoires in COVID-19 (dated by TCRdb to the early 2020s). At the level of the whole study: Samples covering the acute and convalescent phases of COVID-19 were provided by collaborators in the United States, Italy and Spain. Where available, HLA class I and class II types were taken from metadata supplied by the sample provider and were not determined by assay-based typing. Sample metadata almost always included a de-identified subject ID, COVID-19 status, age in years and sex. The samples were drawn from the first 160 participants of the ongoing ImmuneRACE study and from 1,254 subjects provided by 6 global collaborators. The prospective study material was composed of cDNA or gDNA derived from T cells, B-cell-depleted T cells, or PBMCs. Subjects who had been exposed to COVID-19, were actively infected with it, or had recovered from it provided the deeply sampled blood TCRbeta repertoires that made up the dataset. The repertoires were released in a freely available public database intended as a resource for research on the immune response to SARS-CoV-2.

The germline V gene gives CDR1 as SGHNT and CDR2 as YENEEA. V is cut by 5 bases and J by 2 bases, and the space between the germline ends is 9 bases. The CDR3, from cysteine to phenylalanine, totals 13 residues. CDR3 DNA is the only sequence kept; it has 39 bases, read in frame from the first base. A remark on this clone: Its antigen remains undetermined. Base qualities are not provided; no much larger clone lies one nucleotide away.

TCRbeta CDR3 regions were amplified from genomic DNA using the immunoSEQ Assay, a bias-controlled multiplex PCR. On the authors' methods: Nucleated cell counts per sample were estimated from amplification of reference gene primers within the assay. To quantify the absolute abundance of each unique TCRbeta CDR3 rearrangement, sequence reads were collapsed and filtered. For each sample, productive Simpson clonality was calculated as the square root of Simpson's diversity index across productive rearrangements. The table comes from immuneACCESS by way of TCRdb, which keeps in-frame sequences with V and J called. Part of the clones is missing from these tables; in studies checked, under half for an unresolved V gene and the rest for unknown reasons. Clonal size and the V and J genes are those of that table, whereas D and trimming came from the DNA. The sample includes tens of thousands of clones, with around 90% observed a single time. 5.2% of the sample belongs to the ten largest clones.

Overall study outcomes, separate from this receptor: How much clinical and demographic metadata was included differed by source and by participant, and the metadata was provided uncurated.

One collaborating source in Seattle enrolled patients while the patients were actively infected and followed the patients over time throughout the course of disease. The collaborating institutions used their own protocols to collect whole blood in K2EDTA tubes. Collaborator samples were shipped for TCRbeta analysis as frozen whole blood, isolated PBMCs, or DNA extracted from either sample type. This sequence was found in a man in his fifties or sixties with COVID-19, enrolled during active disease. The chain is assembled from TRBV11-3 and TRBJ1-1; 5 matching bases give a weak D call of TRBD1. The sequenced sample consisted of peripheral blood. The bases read TGTGCCAGCAGCCCAGACAGCAACACTGAAGCTTTCTTT. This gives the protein CASSPDSNTEAFF.